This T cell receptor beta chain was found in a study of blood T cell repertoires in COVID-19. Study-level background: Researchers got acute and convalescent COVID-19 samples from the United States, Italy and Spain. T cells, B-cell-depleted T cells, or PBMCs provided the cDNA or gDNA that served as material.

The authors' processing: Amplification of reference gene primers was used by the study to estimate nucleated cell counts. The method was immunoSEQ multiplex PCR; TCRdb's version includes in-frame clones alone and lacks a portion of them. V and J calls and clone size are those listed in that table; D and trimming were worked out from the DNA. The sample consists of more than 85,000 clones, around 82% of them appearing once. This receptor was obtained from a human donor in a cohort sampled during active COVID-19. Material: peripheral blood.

The CDR3 region has the DNA TGTGCCAGCAGCCGTGGGACTAGCGACTCCTACGAGCAGTACTTC. It is translated as CASSRGTSDSYEQYF. The chain is built from TRBV5-4 and TRBJ2-7, with 10 bases matching TRBD2. CDR3 length: 15 residues. Germline values: CDR1 SGHNT, CDR2 YYREEE (reference sequence). The V gene end was trimmed by 4 bases and the J gene end by 0 bases; junction bases not matched to a gene: 4.